This T cell receptor beta chain was observed in a study of shared clonotypes between healthy human individuals. Study results and limitations: Blood was the only sampled material, and tissue repertoires likely differ.

Using immunoSEQ multiplex PCR, the repertoire was profiled, and TCRdb retains in-frame clones only, with some absent. Here the sample spans roughly 450,000 clones, 75% to 85% being singletons. In the case of this clone: Its antigen is currently unknown.

Germline loops: CDR1 SGHDT, CDR2 YYEEEE. There are 14 residues in the CDR3. V lost 4 bases and J lost 1; bases outside the gene matches: 3. This TCR derives from a woman in her thirties or forties in good health. Some clones in this sample may be carry-over from other donors' samples. The gene calls are TRBV5-6 and TRBJ2-3; 7 bases fit TRBD1. The sequenced sample was PBMCs. The chain's CDR3 is CASSPQGRTDTQYF. The CDR3 DNA reads TGTGCCAGCAGCCCACAGGGGCGCACAGATACGCAGTATTTT.